These T cell receptor beta chains were read from a single sample in a study of immune evolution from preneoplasia to lung adenocarcinoma. Libraries were prepared by immunoSEQ multiplex PCR; TCRdb keeps only in-frame clonotypes and omits some of them. The profile covers 14,000 to 15,000 clones, with 81% appearing a single time and under 3% taken by the ten largest. The sequenced sample was FFPE minimally invasive lung adenocarcinoma tissue. These TCRs come from a person aged 55-80 years with lung adenocarcinoma. Each CDR3 is given with its conserved first and last residue. The D gene is left open where the match is weak. A clone size is listed for some rows: how often the clone was seen (once, few, many), or a class if it is expanded.

d_call: NA; clone_size: few; j_call: TRBJ2-5; v_call: TRBV2; cdr3_aa: CASSPRPQETQYF; cdr3_nt: TGTGCCAGCAGCCCGAGGCCCCAAGAGACCCAGTACTTC
d_call: NA; clone_size: NA; j_call: TRBJ2-7; v_call: TRBV6-1; cdr3_aa: CASSEFPGYEQYF; cdr3_nt: TGTGCCAGCAGTGAATTCCCTGGGTACGAGCAGTACTTC
d_call: NA; clone_size: NA; j_call: TRBJ1-3; v_call: TRBV7-2; cdr3_aa: CASSWGGNTIYF; cdr3_nt: TGTGCCAGCAGCTGGGGGGGAAACACCATATATTTT
d_call: NA; clone_size: NA; j_call: TRBJ2-1; v_call: TRBV6-1; cdr3_aa: CASSEGRGPYNEQFF; cdr3_nt: TGTGCCAGCAGTGAAGGGCGGGGCCCTTACAATGAGCAGTTCTTC
d_call: NA; clone_size: NA; j_call: TRBJ2-1; v_call: TRBV11-2; cdr3_aa: CASSLYGPFDNEQFF; cdr3_nt: TGTGCCAGCAGCTTATACGGCCCGTTCGACAATGAGCAGTTCTTC
d_call: NA; clone_size: NA; j_call: TRBJ2-7; v_call: TRBV6-5; cdr3_aa: CASSYRASISYEQYF; cdr3_nt: TGTGCCAGCAGTTACAGGGCTTCTATCTCCTACGAGCAGTACTTC
d_call: NA; clone_size: once; j_call: TRBJ2-7; v_call: TRBV4-1; cdr3_aa: CASSQGFTGALSYEQYF; cdr3_nt: TGCGCCAGCAGCCAAGGCTTTACAGGTGCCCTATCCTACGAGCAGTACTTC
d_call: TRBD2; clone_size: NA; j_call: TRBJ2-7; v_call: TRBV28; cdr3_aa: CASSTGLAAYEQYF; cdr3_nt: TGTGCCAGCAGCACGGGACTAGCGGCCTACGAGCAGTACTTC
d_call: NA; clone_size: NA; j_call: TRBJ1-2; v_call: TRBV7-8; cdr3_aa: CASSSQQGIYGYTF; cdr3_nt: TGTGCCAGCAGCTCCCAACAGGGAATCTATGGCTACACCTTC
d_call: NA; clone_size: NA; j_call: TRBJ1-6; v_call: TRBV4-3; cdr3_aa: CASSPGPYNSPLHF; cdr3_nt: TGCGCCAGCAGCCCGGGCCCTTATAATTCACCCCTCCACTTT
d_call: TRBD2; clone_size: NA; j_call: TRBJ2-2; v_call: TRBV9; cdr3_aa: CASSVGWTSGRQRTGELFF; cdr3_nt: TGTGCCAGCAGCGTAGGCTGGACTAGCGGGAGACAGCGCACCGGGGAGCTGTTTTTT
d_call: NA; clone_size: NA; j_call: TRBJ1-1; v_call: TRBV20-1; cdr3_aa: CSAREGYEAFF; cdr3_nt: TGCAGTGCTAGAGAAGGTTATGAAGCTTTCTTT
d_call: NA; clone_size: few; j_call: TRBJ1-5; v_call: TRBV30; cdr3_aa: CAWSQGISNQPQHF; cdr3_nt: TGTGCCTGGAGTCAGGGGATAAGCAATCAGCCCCAGCATTTT
d_call: NA; clone_size: NA; j_call: TRBJ1-5; v_call: TRBV28; cdr3_aa: CATQEGDQPQHF; cdr3_nt: TGTGCGACCCAGGAGGGGGACCAGCCCCAGCATTTT
d_call: TRBD1; clone_size: NA; j_call: TRBJ2-2; v_call: TRBV25-1; cdr3_aa: CASKGQGLGTGELFF; cdr3_nt: TGTGCCAGCAAGGGACAGGGTCTCGGAACCGGGGAGCTGTTTTTT
d_call: TRBD1; clone_size: NA; j_call: TRBJ1-2; v_call: TRBV30; cdr3_aa: CAWSTGTGSNYGYTF; cdr3_nt: TGTGCCTGGAGTACCGGGACAGGATCTAACTATGGCTACACCTTC
d_call: NA; clone_size: few; j_call: TRBJ2-3; v_call: TRBV18; cdr3_aa: CASSPRDWRADTQYF; cdr3_nt: TGTGCCAGCTCACCGCGGGACTGGCGCGCAGATACGCAGTATTTT
d_call: TRBD1; clone_size: NA; j_call: TRBJ1-2; v_call: TRBV27; cdr3_aa: CASSFRSRGQDYGYTF; cdr3_nt: TGTGCCAGCAGTTTTCGGTCCAGGGGGCAAGACTATGGCTACACCTTC
d_call: TRBD1; clone_size: NA; j_call: TRBJ2-5; v_call: TRBV28; cdr3_aa: CASSRQGPWGETQYF; cdr3_nt: TGTGCCAGCAGTCGACAGGGGCCGTGGGGGGAGACCCAGTACTTC
d_call: TRBD2; clone_size: NA; j_call: TRBJ2-1; v_call: TRBV6-4; cdr3_aa: CASSDGLAGQNEQFF; cdr3_nt: TGTGCCAGCAGTGACGGACTAGCGGGACAGAATGAGCAGTTCTTC
d_call: TRBD1; clone_size: NA; j_call: TRBJ2-1; v_call: TRBV13; cdr3_aa: CASSPRDRGYNEQFF; cdr3_nt: TGTGCCAGCAGCCCGCGGGACAGGGGGTACAATGAGCAGTTCTTC